Listed below are T cell receptor beta chains from one sample, sequenced in a study of beta chain features in type 1 diabetes. Assay: immunoSEQ multiplex PCR; the TCRdb copy retains only in-frame clones and omits some. The sample records 200,000 to 300,000 clones, more than 11% being singletons. The specimen was naive CD4+ T cells from blood. All receptors derive from a man in his thirties or forties with type 1 diabetes. Each CDR3 is given with its conserved first and last residue. Fields, in order: D gene, CDR3 length, V gene, J gene, clone size, CDR3 DNA, CDR3 protein. D genes are given only for firm matches. Expanded clones are given a class, and other clones once, few, many or no size at all.

TRBD1	12	TRBV25-1	TRBJ1-2	few	TGTGCCAGCAGTGGACAGGGCTATGGCTACACCTTC	CASSGQGYGYTF
TRBD1	17	TRBV4-1	TRBJ1-5	once	TGCGCCAGCAGCCAGGGTAGACAGGGGGCGCGCAATCAGCCCCAGCATTTT	CASSQGRQGARNQPQHF
TRBD1	13	TRBV6-6	TRBJ2-7	few	TGTGCCAGCAGCTCCCGACAGGGCGGCGAGCAGTACTTC	CASSSRQGGEQYF
.	15	TRBV7-8	TRBJ2-7	.	TGTGCCAGCAGCTCCACCGGGACACGGGGCAGCGAGCAGTACTTC	CASSSTGTRGSEQYF
.	15	TRBV9	TRBJ2-3	.	TGTGCCAGCAGCGTAGCCCCAGCGGACACAGATACGCAGTATTTT	CASSVAPADTDTQYF
.	14	TRBV28	TRBJ2-1	.	TGTGCCAGCAGTCCCCGTGGGCGGGACAATGAGCAGTTCTTC	CASSPRGRDNEQFF
.	15	TRBV11-2	TRBJ2-3	.	TGTGCCAGCAGCTTAGCTGGAGACAGTACAGATACGCAGTATTTT	CASSLAGDSTDTQYF
TRBD1	14	TRBV15	TRBJ2-5	few	TGTGCCACCAGCAGGGACAGGGGCCAAGAGACCCAGTACTTC	CATSRDRGQETQYF
.	14	TRBV7-8	TRBJ2-7	.	TGTGCCAGCAGCTTAGAAACGGGACTCCCCGTGCTGTACTTC	CASSLETGLPVLYF
TRBD2	15	TRBV30	TRBJ2-3	few	TGTGCCTGGAGGGGAACTAGCGGGCGCACAGATACGCAGTATTTT	CAWRGTSGRTDTQYF
.	14	TRBV6-6	TRBJ1-5	once	TGTGCCAGCAGTTACCGTAGGGAGCGTCAGCCCCAGCATTTT	CASSYRRERQPQHF
.	11	TRBV21-1	TRBJ2-7	few	TGTGCCAGCAGCAAACGCGGTCAGAAGTACTTC	CASSKRGQKYF
.	12	TRBV2	TRBJ2-1	.	TGTGCCAGCAGTGAACTTTACAATGAGCAGTTCTTC	CASSELYNEQFF
TRBD1	14	TRBV25-1	TRBJ2-2	.	TGTGCCAGCAGTGGGCCACAGGGGACCGGGGAGCTGTTTTTT	CASSGPQGTGELFF
.	14	TRBV9	TRBJ1-2	.	TGTGCCAGCAGCGGGCTGGGAGCTAACTATGGCTACACCTTC	CASSGLGANYGYTF
TRBD2	15	TRBV30	TRBJ2-7	.	TGTGCCTGGACCCAGGGAGGGGCTAGCACCTACGAGCAGTACTTC	CAWTQGGASTYEQYF
.	14	TRBV30	TRBJ2-7	few	TGTGCCTGGAGTCCCAAACGGGACACCCCCGAGCAGTACTTC	CAWSPKRDTPEQYF
.	16	TRBV4-2	TRBJ2-2	.	TGTGCCAGCAGCCAAGATGGGACACTGAACACCGGGGAGCTGTTTTTT	CASSQDGTLNTGELFF
.	15	TRBV6-1	TRBJ2-7	.	TGTGCCAGCAGAACCGACAGTCTGAATTCCTACGAGCAGTACTTC	CASRTDSLNSYEQYF
.	15	TRBV5-1	TRBJ2-5	.	TGCGCCAGCAGCTCCCAGGATCGAACTCAAGAGACCCAGTACTTC	CASSSQDRTQETQYF
TRBD1	16	TRBV19	TRBJ2-6	few	TGTGCCAGCTTGATTACAGGGGACGCTGGGGCCAACGTCCTGACTTTC	CASLITGDAGANVLTF
.	17	TRBV18	TRBJ2-5	.	TGTGCCAGCTCACCACGCGCAGGGACCGGCGGGAAAGAGACCCAGTACTTC	CASSPRAGTGGKETQYF
.	14	TRBV11-3	TRBJ2-5	once	TGTGCCAGCAGCTTTCAGGCCCGCCAAGAGACCCAGTACTTC	CASSFQARQETQYF
.	15	TRBV11-2	TRBJ2-3	.	TGTGCCAGCAGCATCGGGACTCCTCACACAGATACGCAGTATTTT	CASSIGTPHTDTQYF